The 2 T cell receptor beta chains below were found in one sample sequenced in a study of shared clonotypes between healthy human individuals. TCRdb keeps only in-frame clones here, not all; method: immunoSEQ multiplex PCR. The sample shows roughly 1,600,000 clones, approximately 98.5% of them seen only once. Sequenced input: naive CD4+ T cells sorted from blood. Described subset: CD45RA+ positively selected. The source is a man aged 25-45 years in good health.

The chain joins TRBV10-3 to TRBJ2-7; D remains ambiguous. Germline assignment: CDR1 ENHRY and CDR2 SYGVKD. Trimming shortened V by 4 bases and J by 5 bases, and 21 bases separated the two germline ends. The CDR3 is made up of 16 amino acids. The CDR3 DNA is TGTGCCATCAGTGCCCTGGCCAAGGCCCCCTGGGACGAGCAGTACTTC. It is translated as CAISALAKAPWDEQYF.

This chain uses TRBV10-1 with TRBJ2-7, with a possible D match to TRBD1 (5 bases). V was clipped by 0 bases and J by 4 bases, with 16 bases between them. The CDR3 is made up of 16 amino acids. In germline, CDR1 is WNHNN, CDR2 SYGVQD (reference sequence). The DNA of the CDR3 is TGCGCCAGCAGTGAGTCGGGGCTGGGTTCCCCTTACGAGCAGTACTTC. Translation gives CASSESGLGSPYEQYF.